This TCR beta chain was captured in a study of blood T cell repertoires in COVID-19. TCRdb's copy holds only in-frame clones and misses some; the assay was immunoSEQ multiplex PCR. The data show about 50,000 clones, around 85% seen once. Material: peripheral blood. The TCR sequence derives from a man between 60 and 75 years old with acute or convalescent COVID-19.

The DNA for the CDR3 is TGTGCCAGTAGTTCGAGCGGGAGTCGGTCCTACAATGAGCAGTTCTTC. Residues: CASSSSGSRSYNEQFF. V usage is TRBV19 and J usage is TRBJ2-1; TRBD2 matches 8 bases. In germline, CDR1 is LNHDA, CDR2 SQIVND (reference sequence). Unmatched junction bases numbered 7, after V lost 5 bases and J lost 1 base. CDR3 length: 16 residues.